The source of this T cell receptor beta chain is a study of vaccination effects on CD4 cells after COVID-19. Viral peptide pool expansion of antigen-specific CD4+ T cells preceded sequencing in the ViraFEST assay. Culture lasted under 13 days before CD4+ T cell isolation. Participants got two doses of BNT162b2 or mRNA-1273 vaccine. Clones were read by immunoSEQ multiplex PCR, and TCRdb kept only the in-frame ones, dropping some. This sample carries roughly 59,000 clones, 78% of them seen once, and the ten largest clones take 2%. As for this clone: Its antigen is not known.

The CDR3 length is 13 residues. Trimming removed 3 bases at V and 0 bases at J, with 5 bases between. The V gene's germline CDR1 is MNHEY and CDR2 SVGEGT. Sequenced here: CD4+ T cells from PBMCs cultured with HCoV-OC43 spike peptides, sampled after COVID-19 vaccination. Subset indicated: HCoV-OC43 spike overlapping peptide pool stimulation. This rearrangement joins TRBV6-2 or TRBV6-3 to TRBJ1-1; D remains ambiguous. This clonotype was sampled from a human donor who received a COVID-19 vaccine. The CDR3 protein is CASSYFMNTEAFF. The CDR3 coding sequence is TGTGCCAGCAGTTATTTCATGAACACTGAAGCTTTCTTT.